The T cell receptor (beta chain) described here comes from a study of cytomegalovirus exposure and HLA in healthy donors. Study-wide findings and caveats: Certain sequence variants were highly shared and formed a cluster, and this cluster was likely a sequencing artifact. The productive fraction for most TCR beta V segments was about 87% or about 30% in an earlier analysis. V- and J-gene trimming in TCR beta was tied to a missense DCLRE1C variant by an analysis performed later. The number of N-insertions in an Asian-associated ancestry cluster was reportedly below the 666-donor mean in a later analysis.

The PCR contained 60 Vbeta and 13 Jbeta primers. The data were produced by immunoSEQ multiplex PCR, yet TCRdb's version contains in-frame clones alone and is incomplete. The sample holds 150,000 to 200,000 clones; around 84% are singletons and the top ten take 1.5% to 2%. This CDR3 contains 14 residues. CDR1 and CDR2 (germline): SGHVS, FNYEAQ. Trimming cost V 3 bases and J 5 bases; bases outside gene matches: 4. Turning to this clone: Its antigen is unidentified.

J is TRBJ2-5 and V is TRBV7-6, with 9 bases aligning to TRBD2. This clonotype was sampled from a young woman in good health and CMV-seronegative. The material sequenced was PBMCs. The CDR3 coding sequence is TGTGCCAGCAGCTTGGGCGGGGGGGTGGAGACCCAGTACTTC. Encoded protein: CASSLGGGVETQYF. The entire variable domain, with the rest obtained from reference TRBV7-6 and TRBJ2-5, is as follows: GAGVSQSPRYKVTKRGQDVALRCDPISGHVSLYWYRQALGQGPEFLTYFNYEAQQDKSGLPNDRFSAERPEGSISTLTIQRTEQRDSAMYRCASSLGGGVETQYFGPGTRLLVL.